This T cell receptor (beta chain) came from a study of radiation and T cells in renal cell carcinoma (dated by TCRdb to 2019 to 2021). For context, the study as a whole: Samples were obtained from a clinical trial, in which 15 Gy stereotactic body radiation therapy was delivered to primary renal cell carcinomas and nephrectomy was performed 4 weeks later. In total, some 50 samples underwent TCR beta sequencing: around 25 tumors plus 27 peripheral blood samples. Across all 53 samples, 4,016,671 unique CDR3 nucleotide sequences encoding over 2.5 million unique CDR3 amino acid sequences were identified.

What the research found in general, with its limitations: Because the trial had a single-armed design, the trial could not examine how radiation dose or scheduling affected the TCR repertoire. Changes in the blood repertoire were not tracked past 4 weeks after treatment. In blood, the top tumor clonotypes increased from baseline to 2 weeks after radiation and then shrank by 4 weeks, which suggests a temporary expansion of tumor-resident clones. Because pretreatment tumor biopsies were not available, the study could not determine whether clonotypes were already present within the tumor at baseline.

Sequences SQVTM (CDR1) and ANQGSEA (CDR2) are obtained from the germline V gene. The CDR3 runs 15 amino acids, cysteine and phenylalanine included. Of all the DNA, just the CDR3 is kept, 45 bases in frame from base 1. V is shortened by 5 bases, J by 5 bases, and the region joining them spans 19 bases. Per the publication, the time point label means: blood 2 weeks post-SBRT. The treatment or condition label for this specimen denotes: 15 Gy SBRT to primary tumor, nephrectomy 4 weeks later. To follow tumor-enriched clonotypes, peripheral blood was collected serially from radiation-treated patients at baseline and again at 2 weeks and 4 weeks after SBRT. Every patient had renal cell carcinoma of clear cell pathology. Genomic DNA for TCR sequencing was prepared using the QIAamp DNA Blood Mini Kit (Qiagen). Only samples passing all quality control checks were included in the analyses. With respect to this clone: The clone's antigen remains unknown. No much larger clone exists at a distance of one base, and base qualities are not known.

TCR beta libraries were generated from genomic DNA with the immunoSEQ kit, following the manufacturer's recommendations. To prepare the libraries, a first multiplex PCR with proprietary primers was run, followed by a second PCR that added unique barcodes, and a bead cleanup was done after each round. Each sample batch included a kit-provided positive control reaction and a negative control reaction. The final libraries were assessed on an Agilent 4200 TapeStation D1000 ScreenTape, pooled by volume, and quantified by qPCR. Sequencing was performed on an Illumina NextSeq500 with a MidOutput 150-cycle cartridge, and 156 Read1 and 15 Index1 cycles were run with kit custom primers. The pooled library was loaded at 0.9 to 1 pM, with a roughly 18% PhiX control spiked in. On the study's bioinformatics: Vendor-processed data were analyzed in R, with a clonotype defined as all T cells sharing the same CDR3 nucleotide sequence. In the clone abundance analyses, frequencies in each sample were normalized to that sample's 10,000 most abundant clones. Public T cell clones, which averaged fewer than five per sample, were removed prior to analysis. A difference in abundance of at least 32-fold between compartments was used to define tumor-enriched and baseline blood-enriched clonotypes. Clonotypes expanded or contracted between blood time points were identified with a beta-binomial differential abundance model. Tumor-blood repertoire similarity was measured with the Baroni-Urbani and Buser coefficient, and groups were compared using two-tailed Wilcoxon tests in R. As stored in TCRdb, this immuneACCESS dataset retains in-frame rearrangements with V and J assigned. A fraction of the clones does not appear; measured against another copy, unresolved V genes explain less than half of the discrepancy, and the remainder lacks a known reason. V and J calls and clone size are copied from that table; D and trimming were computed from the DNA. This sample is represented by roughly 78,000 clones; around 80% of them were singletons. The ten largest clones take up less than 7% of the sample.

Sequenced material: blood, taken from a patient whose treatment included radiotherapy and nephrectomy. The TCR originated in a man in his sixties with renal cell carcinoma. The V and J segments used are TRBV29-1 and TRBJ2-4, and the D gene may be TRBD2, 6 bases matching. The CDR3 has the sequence CSVLAGQGAQNIQYF. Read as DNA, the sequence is TGCAGCGTTCTGGCGGGGCAGGGTGCACAAAACATTCAGTACTTC.